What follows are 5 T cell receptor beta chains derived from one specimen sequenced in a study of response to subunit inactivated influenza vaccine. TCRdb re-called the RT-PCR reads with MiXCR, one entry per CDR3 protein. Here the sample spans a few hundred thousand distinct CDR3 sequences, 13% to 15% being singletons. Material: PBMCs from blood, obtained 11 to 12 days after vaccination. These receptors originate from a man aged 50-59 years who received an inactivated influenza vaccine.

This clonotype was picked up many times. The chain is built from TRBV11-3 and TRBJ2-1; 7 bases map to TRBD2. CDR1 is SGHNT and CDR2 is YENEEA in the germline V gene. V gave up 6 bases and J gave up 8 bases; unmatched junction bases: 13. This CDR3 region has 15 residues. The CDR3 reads CASSSRGGSVDEQFF. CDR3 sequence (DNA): TGTGCCAGCAGTTCTAGGGGCGGGAGTGTTGATGAGCAGTTCTTC.

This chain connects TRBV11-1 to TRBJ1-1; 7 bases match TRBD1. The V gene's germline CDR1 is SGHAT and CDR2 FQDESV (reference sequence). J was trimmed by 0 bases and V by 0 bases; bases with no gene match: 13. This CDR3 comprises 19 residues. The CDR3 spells CASSLATRQGIIMNTEAFF. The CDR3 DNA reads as TGTGCCAGCAGCTTAGCGACCCGACAGGGTATAATCATGAACACTGAAGCTTTCTTT.

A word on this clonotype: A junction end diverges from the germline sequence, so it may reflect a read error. The CDR3 bases are TGCGCCAGTCGTATCGGCAATGAGCACTTCTTC. This translates into CASRIGNEHFF. The chain combines TRBV5-1 with TRBJ2-1; no clear D gene. CDR3 length equals 11 residues. Germline CDR1 reads SGHRS; CDR2 reads YFSETQ.

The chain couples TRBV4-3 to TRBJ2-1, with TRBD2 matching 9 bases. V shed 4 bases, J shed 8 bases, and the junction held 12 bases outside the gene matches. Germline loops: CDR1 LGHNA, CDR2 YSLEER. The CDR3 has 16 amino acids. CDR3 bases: TGCGCCAGCAGCCCCCAAGTTAGCGGGAGAGGGGATGAGCAGTTCTTC. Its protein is CASSPQVSGRGDEQFF.

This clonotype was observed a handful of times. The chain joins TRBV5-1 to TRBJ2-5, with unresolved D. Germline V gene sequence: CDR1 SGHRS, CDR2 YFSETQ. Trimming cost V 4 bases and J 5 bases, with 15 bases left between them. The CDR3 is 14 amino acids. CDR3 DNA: TGCGCCAGCAGCAAACACGGTCCTGCGGAGACCCAGTACTTC. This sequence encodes CASSKHGPAETQYF.